A single sample gave rise to the 13 T cell receptor beta chains below, sequenced in a study of shared clonotypes between healthy human individuals. The method was immunoSEQ multiplex PCR; TCRdb's version includes in-frame clones alone and lacks a portion of them. Of some 300,000 clones in the sample, about 73% were seen once. What was sequenced was memory CD4+ T cells sorted from blood. Noted subset: CD45RA-negative fraction. Source of these receptors: a young man in good health.

The genes are TRBV7-9 and TRBJ2-1; 12 nucleotides align to TRBD2. Trimming removed 4 bases from V and 8 bases from J; junction bases left unmatched: 6. The germline V gene has CDR1 SEHNR and CDR2 FQNEAQ (reference sequence). This CDR3 is 15 amino acids long. The CDR3 DNA is TGTGCCAGCAGCTCAACTAGCGGGAGGCTCGATGAGCAGTTCTTC. Encoded protein: CASSSTSGRLDEQFF.

J is TRBJ2-7 and V is TRBV2; a possible D gene is TRBD2 (6 bases). Germline CDR1 SNHLY, CDR2 FYNNEI. The CDR3 contains 12 residues. Between the trimmed V and J ends, which lost 6 bases and 4 bases, there was a span of 10 bases. CDR3 in amino acids: CASRDYLYEQYF. CDR3 coding DNA: TGTGCCAGCAGGGACTACCTGTACGAGCAGTACTTC.

The chain links TRBV29-1 to TRBJ2-7; TRBD2 matches 13 bases. The CDR3 loop spans 14 amino acids. CDR1 is SQVTM and CDR2 is ANQGSEA in the germline V gene. J was trimmed by 2 bases and V by 6 bases; bases with no gene match: 4. CDR3 DNA sequence: TGCAGCGTGGGCGGGACTAGCGGGACCTACGAGCAGTACTTC. It translates to CSVGGTSGTYEQYF.

The gene calls are TRBV30 and TRBJ2-6; D is undetermined. CDR3 length equals 13 residues. Per germline, CDR1 GTSNPN and CDR2 SVGIG (reference sequence). V dropped 7 bases and J dropped 0 bases, with 7 bases sitting between them. This chain's CDR3 is CASQSSGANVLTF. In DNA form, the CDR3 reads TGTGCCTCACAAAGCTCTGGGGCCAACGTCCTGACTTTC.

V usage is TRBV11-3 and J usage is TRBJ2-7; 12 nucleotides align to TRBD2. The CDR3 has 18 amino acids. Germline V lookup: CDR1 SGHNT, CDR2 YENEEA. The trim removed 6 bases at V and 0 bases at J, leaving 12 bases unmatched. The CDR3 protein is CASSYTGTSGRLSYEQYF. The DNA for the CDR3 is TGTGCCAGCAGTTATACCGGGACTAGCGGGCGCCTCTCCTACGAGCAGTACTTC.

V is TRBV19 and J is TRBJ2-3; maybe TRBD2 (7 bases). Trimming stripped 10 bases from V and 4 bases from J, with 18 bases between. The CDR3 has 14 amino acids. Germline lookup yields CDR1 LNHDA and CDR2 SQIVND (reference sequence). The DNA of the CDR3 is TGTGCCACACGGGGGCGGGAGAGGCCAGATACGCAGTATTTT. Its protein product is CATRGRERPDTQYF.

V is TRBV13 and J is TRBJ2-5, with D perhaps TRBD1 (6 bases). With 4 bases removed from V and 5 bases from J, the gap between germline ends came to 14 bases. Germline V gene data show CDR1 as PRHDT and CDR2 as FYEKMQ (reference sequence). The CDR3 is 14 amino acids. The CDR3 DNA sequence: TGTGCCAGCAGCTCGTCCCGGGACATGGAGACCCAGTACTTC. Protein sequence: CASSSSRDMETQYF.

The chain couples TRBV7-9 to TRBJ2-5, with 7 positions matching TRBD1. The ends lost 5 bases at V and 0 bases at J; junction bases unmatched: 6. The germline CDR1 and CDR2 sequences are SEHNR and FQNEAQ (reference sequence). The CDR3 is made up of 15 amino acids. The CDR3 region is CASSPGTAYQETQYF. DNA of the CDR3: TGTGCCAGCAGCCCGGGGACAGCGTACCAAGAGACCCAGTACTTC. The variable domain in full, completed from reference TRBV7-9 and TRBJ2-5, reads DTGVSQNPRHKITKRGQNVTFRCDPISEHNRLYWYRQTLGQGPEFLTYFQNEAQLEKSRLLSDRFSAERPKGSFSTLEIQRTEQGDSAMYLCASSPGTAYQETQYFGPGTRLLVL.

This clone was seen a handful of times. The V and J genes are TRBV14 and TRBJ2-7; maybe TRBD2 (5 bases). V gave up 4 bases and J gave up 6 bases, with 16 bases separating them. The germline V gene encodes CDR1 SGHDN and CDR2 FVKESK. This CDR3 comprises 14 residues. The DNA for the CDR3 is TGTGCCAGCAGCCCCCGAGGGCTCGGGGTCGAGCAGTACTTC. It is translated as CASSPRGLGVEQYF.

Comment on this clone: This sample includes further DNA sequences coding for the same CDR3. The V call is TRBV9, the J call TRBJ2-1; 8 nucleotides align to TRBD2. Trimming took 0 bases from V and 4 from J; bases not matched to a gene: 9. Germline CDR1 and CDR2: SGDLS and YYNGEE. This CDR3 region has 17 residues. CDR3 in amino acids: CASSVATSGRPYNEQFF. The CDR3 nucleotides are TGTGCCAGCAGCGTAGCCACTAGCGGACGACCTTACAATGAGCAGTTCTTC. Full variable domain (outside the CDR3, taken from reference TRBV9 and TRBJ2-1): DSGVTQTPKHLITATGQRVTLRCSPRSGDLSVYWYQQSLDQGLQFLIQYYNGEERAKGNILERFSAQQFPDLHSELNLSSLELGDSALYFCASSVATSGRPYNEQFFGPGTRLTVL.

The rearrangement joins TRBV28 to TRBJ1-2; D is uncertain. The CDR3 has 13 residues. Trimming took off 6 bases at V and 6 bases at J, with 14 bases between the two ends. Per germline, CDR1 MDHEN and CDR2 SYDVKM. DNA of the CDR3: TGTGCCAGCAGGGGATGGGCGTTGGATGGCTACACCTTC. Translation gives CASRGWALDGYTF.

This chain links TRBV6-1 with TRBJ2-1; D is perhaps TRBD1 (6 bases). The CDR3 has 15 amino acids. Germline values: CDR1 MNHNS, CDR2 SASEGT. V was pared by 5 bases and J by 5 bases, with 16 bases between. The CDR3 coding sequence is TGTGCCAGCAGTCGATTTCAGGGGCGCAACAATGAGCAGTTCTTC. Protein sequence: CASSRFQGRNNEQFF.

There are many counts of this clone. Other DNA sequences in the sample encode the same CDR3. The chain joins TRBV11-3 to TRBJ2-1; 9 bases agree with TRBD2. After removal of 7 bases from V and 5 bases from J, the junction contained 6 bases not matched to a gene. In germline, CDR1 is SGHNT, CDR2 YENEEA. The CDR3 runs 14 residues. As DNA, the CDR3 is TGTGCCAGCATGGCGGGAGGGTTAGACAATGAGCAGTTCTTC. Protein sequence: CASMAGGLDNEQFF.